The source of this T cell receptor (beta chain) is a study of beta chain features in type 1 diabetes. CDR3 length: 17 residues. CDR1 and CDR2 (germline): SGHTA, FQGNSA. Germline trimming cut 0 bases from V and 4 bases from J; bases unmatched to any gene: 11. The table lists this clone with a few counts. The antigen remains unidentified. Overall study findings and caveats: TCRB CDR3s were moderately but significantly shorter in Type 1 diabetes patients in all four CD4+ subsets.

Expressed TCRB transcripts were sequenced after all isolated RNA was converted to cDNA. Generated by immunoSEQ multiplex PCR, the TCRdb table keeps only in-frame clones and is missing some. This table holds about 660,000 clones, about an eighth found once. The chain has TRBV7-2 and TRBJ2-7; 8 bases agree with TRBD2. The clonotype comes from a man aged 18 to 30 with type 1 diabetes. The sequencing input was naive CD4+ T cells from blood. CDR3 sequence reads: CASSLASGNSGIYEQYF. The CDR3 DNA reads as TGTGCCAGCAGCTTAGCGAGCGGTAATAGCGGGATTTACGAGCAGTACTTC.